This TCR beta chain was recovered during a study of OX40 agonist ivuxolimab in advanced cancers. At the level of the study: Patients received ivuxolimab, an intravenous treatment, every 2 weeks at 0.01 to 10 mg/kg. Points from the study as a whole: Average numbers of expanded clones were greater in CD8+ T cells than in CD4+. CD4+ and CD8+ blood T cells expanded clonally by week 6 at 0.1 to 3.0 mg/kg.

About this clone itself: Antigen: not known.

Only in-frame clones appear in the TCRdb table, and some are missing; sequencing was by immunoSEQ multiplex PCR. This table holds 55,000 to 80,000 clones, 70% to 90% found once. Here the sequenced sample was CD4+ or CD8+ T cells sorted from blood, taken in a trial of the OX40 agonist ivuxolimab. The TCR comes from an adult with an advanced solid tumor such as melanoma, head and neck, liver or kidney cancer.

CDR3 in amino acids: CASSPDRNYGYTF. The CDR3, as DNA: TGTGCCAGCAGCCCGGACAGAAACTATGGCTACACCTTC. The chain couples TRBV7-8 to TRBJ1-2; D may be TRBD1 (6 bases). Germline V CDR1 and CDR2: SGHVS, FQNEAQ. V lost 5 bases and J 2 bases, leaving 9 bases between the germline ends. CDR3 length equals 13 residues. The full variable domain, its missing parts supplied by reference TRBV7-8 and TRBJ1-2, is GAGVSQSPRYKVAKRGQDVALRCDPISGHVSLFWYQQALGQGPEFLTYFQNEAQLDKSGLPSDRFFAERPEGSVSTLKIQRTQQEDSAVYLCASSPDRNYGYTFGSGTRLTVV.